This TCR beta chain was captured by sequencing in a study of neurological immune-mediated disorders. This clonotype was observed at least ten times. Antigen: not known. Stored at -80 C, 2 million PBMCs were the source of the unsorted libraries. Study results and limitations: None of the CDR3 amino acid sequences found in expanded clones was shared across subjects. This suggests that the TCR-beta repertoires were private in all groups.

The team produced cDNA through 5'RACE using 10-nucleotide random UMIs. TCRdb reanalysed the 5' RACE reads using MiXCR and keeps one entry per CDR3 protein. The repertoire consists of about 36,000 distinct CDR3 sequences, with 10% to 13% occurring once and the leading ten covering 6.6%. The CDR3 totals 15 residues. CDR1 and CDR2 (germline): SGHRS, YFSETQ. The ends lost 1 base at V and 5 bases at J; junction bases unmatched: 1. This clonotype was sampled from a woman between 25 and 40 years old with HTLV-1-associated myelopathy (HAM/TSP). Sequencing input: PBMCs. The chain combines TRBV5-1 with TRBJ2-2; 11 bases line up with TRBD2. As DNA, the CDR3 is TGCGCCAGCAGCTTGACTAGCGGGGGAACCGGGGAGCTGTTTTTT. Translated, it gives CASSLTSGGTGELFF. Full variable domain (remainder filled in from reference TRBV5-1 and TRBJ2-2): KAGVTQTPRYLIKTRGQQVTLSCSPISGHRSVSWYQQTPGQGLQFLFEYFSETQRNKGNFPGRFSGRQFSNSRSEMNVSTLELGDSALYLCASSLTSGGTGELFFGEGSRLTVL.